This paragraph reports one T cell receptor (beta chain). The data were obtained in a study of blood T cell repertoires in COVID-19. Study details: Whether acute or convalescent, the COVID-19 samples came from the United States, Italy and Spain. T cells, B-cell-depleted T cells, or PBMCs supplied cDNA or gDNA.

Original processing notes: Counts of nucleated cells, estimated from reference gene primer amplification, were obtained. Sequenced by immunoSEQ multiplex PCR; TCRdb stores in-frame clones only, minus some. The V and J calls and clone size are taken from that table; D and trimming were inferred from the DNA. The table has a few hundred thousand clones, 86% seen once; the top ten hold less than 4%. V was shortened by 4 bases and J by 5 bases, with 17 bases between the two germline ends. The CDR3 extends over 16 amino acids. Per the germline V gene, CDR1 is LNHDA and CDR2 is SQIVND (reference sequence).

The sequencing sample was made of peripheral blood. The chain employs TRBV19 and TRBJ1-4, with D perhaps matching TRBD1 (6 bases). This clonotype was obtained from a man between 18 and 35 years old with active or convalescent COVID-19. For the CDR3, the DNA is TGTGCCAGTAGTACCCCCGGACAGAGAAGGAATGAAAAACTGTTTTTT. It encodes CASSTPGQRRNEKLFF.